This TCR beta chain appears in the sequencing data of a study of T cells after yellow fever vaccination (dated by TCRdb to between 2018 and 2021). For context, the study as a whole: Libraries from fractions with low cell numbers were prepared with the SMART-Seq v4 Ultra Low Input RNA kit. Bulk TCR alpha and beta repertoires were sequenced longitudinally to track T-cell clones before and after primary and booster YFV17D yellow fever vaccination. Two healthy male donors, one aged 18 to 30 and one aged 30 to 40 years, were included in the cohort. Blood was drawn at multiple timepoints before and after primary and secondary immunization, with bulk PBMC replicates and cell subsets isolated.

Findings and caveats that apply to the study as a whole: Only two donors were included in the study, so the extent to which the findings can be generalized is limited. Because abundant contaminating clonotypes from the bulk population could be contained in FACS-sorted repertoires, computational filtering was required. The secondary T-cell response was weaker than the primary response but faster, peaking on day 5 instead of day 15. After the booster, most of the clones that had expanded following primary vaccination were detected again (almost 98% of CD4 and 80% to 90% of CD8), which suggests that memory was broadly maintained. A small share of clonotypes occurred in both CD4 and CD8 compartments, likely arising from convergent recombination.

TCR cDNA was synthesized by 5'RACE template switching, which introduced a universal primer site and unique molecular identifiers. cDNA synthesis was primed from both the TCR alpha and TCR beta constant segments. Two PCR steps were used to amplify libraries, with sample barcodes and sequencing adapters being added in the second step. Sequencing of libraries was done on Illumina HiSeq 2500 (2x100 bp) or NovaSeq (2x150 bp). The original methods were these. MIGEC handled demultiplexing of reads and collapsing into UMI consensus sequences, while MiXCR performed V(D)J alignment. Using edgeR on replicate PBMC samples, clonotypes were called vaccine-responding if FDR was below 0.01 and the log2 fold change was above 5 up to day 15. Each bulk clonotype received a CD4 or CD8 identity based on whether the sequenced CD4 or CD8 repertoire contained that clonotype at higher abundance. Clones were called with MiXCR by TCRdb after fastp trimmed the public reads at Q25, and only in-frame beta chains were retained. For every CDR3 protein sequence, its rows merge into one entry that carries the most common genes and DNA. The V and J calls, along with clone size, are taken from TCRdb and not from the paper's own processing. Present in this sample are hundreds of thousands of distinct CDR3 sequences, more than 5.5% of which were seen just once. The ten largest clones represent approximately 15% of the sample.

The table lists this clonotype with a few counts. There is no known antigen for this receptor. One base away there is no much larger clone; base qualities are not given. The treatment or condition label for this specimen denotes: live attenuated yellow fever vaccine strain. At every blood-draw timepoint, two biological replicates of bulk PBMCs were collected. PBMCs were isolated from peripheral blood using a standard Ficoll-Paque protocol. TriZol was used to extract RNA from bulk PBMCs, from CD4 and CD8 fractions, and from dextramer-positive and dextramer-negative fractions. The material was PBMCs, obtained 5 days after the yellow fever booster vaccination. This clonotype was sampled from a man younger than 45 who received the YFV17D yellow fever vaccine.

CDR3 reads: CASSQGQQNIQYF. The bases are TGCGCCAGCAGCCAGGGACAGCAAAACATTCAGTACTTC. The chain employs TRBV5-1 and TRBJ2-4; 7 bases in the middle match TRBD1. For CDR1 and CDR2, the germline V gene lists SGHRS and YFSETQ. The CDR3 goes from the cysteine to the phenylalanine over 13 residues. Just CDR3 DNA is preserved here, 39 bases in frame from base 1. Trimming takes 4 bases off V and 5 bases off J; junction bases not matched to a gene: 3.